The clone carrying this T cell receptor (beta chain) was counted once. These data originate in a study of shared clonotypes between healthy human individuals. TCRdb's copy holds only in-frame clones and misses some; the assay was immunoSEQ multiplex PCR. The top ten clones hold around 0.14% of a sample with roughly 2.5 million clones, roughly nine tenths of them seen once. Sequencing input: naive CD4+ T cells sorted from blood. Subset defined: CD45RA+ positively selected. The sequence was obtained from a man between 18 and 29 years old in good health.

The CDR3 loop reads CAWSLSSYDSYHRFVNTEAFF. The DNA for the CDR3 is TGTGCCTGGAGTTTATCCTCATATGACTCATATCACAGGTTTGTTAACACTGAAGCTTTCTTT. The genes are TRBV30 and TRBJ1-1, with a possible D match to TRBD1 (5 bases). The CDR3 is made up of 21 amino acids. With 2 bases removed from V and 2 bases from J, the gap between germline ends came to 33 bases. Germline lookup yields CDR1 GTSNPN and CDR2 SVGIG (reference sequence).